A selection of T cell receptor beta chains follows, all from one sample in a study of blood T cell repertoires in COVID-19. Clones were sequenced by immunoSEQ multiplex PCR, and TCRdb holds only the in-frame ones, with some missing. In the table there are around 190,000 clones, approximately 86% of which are singletons. What was sequenced was PBMCs or T cells enriched from blood (not recorded which). The receptors here all came from a middle-aged woman in a cohort exposed to, infected with or recovered from COVID-19 (not recorded which). The CDR3 runs from the conserved cysteine through the conserved F or W. D genes are given only for firm matches. The size field is filled for only some rows; it gives once, few, many or a size class.

.	TRBJ2-3	14	TRBV11-2	.	TGTGCCAGCAGCTTCGGACTTCTAGCCGATACGCAGTATTTT	CASSFGLLADTQYF
once	TRBJ1-2	13	TRBV29-1	TRBD1	TGCAGCGTTCAATCGGGACAGGGAATTGGCTACACCTTC	CSVQSGQGIGYTF
.	TRBJ1-5	16	TRBV27	TRBD1	TGTGCCAGCAGTGCGCGACAGGGGGCGAGCAATCAGCCCCAGCATTTT	CASSARQGASNQPQHF
.	TRBJ2-1	13	TRBV29-1	.	TGCAGCGTTACTAGCAGCTCCTACAATGAGCAGTTCTTC	CSVTSSSYNEQFF
.	TRBJ2-2	17	TRBV19	TRBD2	TGTGCCAGTAGTATCGCGCGGGCGGGAGTCCGGACCGGGGAGCTGTTTTTT	CASSIARAGVRTGELFF
.	TRBJ1-5	14	TRBV3-1/TRBV3-2	TRBD1	TGTGCCAGCAGCCTGGGACAGCACTATCAGCCCCAGCATTTT	CASSLGQHYQPQHF
.	TRBJ1-1	17	TRBV28	.	TGTGCCAGCAGTTTATACAGGGTGCTCTGGGGGAACACTGAAGCTTTCTTT	CASSLYRVLWGNTEAFF
few	TRBJ1-1	15	TRBV5-6	TRBD1	TGTGCCAGCAGCTTGGGGGACAGGTTGATTTCTGAAGCTTTCTTT	CASSLGDRLISEAFF
.	TRBJ1-1	12	TRBV5-8	.	TGTGCCAGCAGCGGGATAGGAGGCATAGCTTTCTTT	CASSGIGGIAFF
.	TRBJ2-7	16	TRBV4-2	TRBD2	TGTGCCAGCAGCCAAGAAGAGCGGGAGAAGCCCTACGAGCAGTACTTC	CASSQEEREKPYEQYF
.	TRBJ2-3	15	TRBV11-2	TRBD1	TGTGCCAGCAGCTTATGGGACAGGGGTGTAGATACGCAGTATTTT	CASSLWDRGVDTQYF
.	TRBJ1-2	14	TRBV6-5	TRBD1	TGTGCCAGCACCCCTCTGGCAGGGGGCGATGGCTACACCTTC	CASTPLAGGDGYTF
.	TRBJ2-1	14	TRBV9	TRBD2	TGTGCCAGCAGCCTAGCGGGAGTGGTCAATGAGCAGTTCTTC	CASSLAGVVNEQFF
.	TRBJ2-1	14	TRBV6-6	TRBD2	TGTGCCAGCAGCTACTCGCGGGGAGGGAATGAGCAGTTCTTC	CASSYSRGGNEQFF
.	TRBJ2-4	14	TRBV5-5	TRBD2	TGTGCCAGCAGAGGACTAGCGGGCAAAAACATTCAGTACTTC	CASRGLAGKNIQYF
.	TRBJ2-7	19	TRBV21-1	.	TGTGCCAGCACCCCAGGCGGGACTAGCGGGAGTAACAGGACCTACGAGCAGTACTTC	CASTPGGTSGSNRTYEQYF
.	TRBJ2-5	14	TRBV28	TRBD1	TGTGCCAGCAGTCAGACAGGGGGCTATGAGACCCAGTACTTC	CASSQTGGYETQYF
.	TRBJ1-6	16	TRBV7-6	.	TGTGCCAGCAGCTTTAGACAGGACTCCTATAATTCACCCCTCCACTTT	CASSFRQDSYNSPLHF
.	TRBJ1-1	12	TRBV15	.	TGTGCCACCAGCACGGAGGGGATTGAAGCTTTCTTT	CATSTEGIEAFF
.	TRBJ1-2	16	TRBV19	TRBD1	TGTGCCAGTAGTATCTCGTTGGACAGGGGCATCCATGGCTACACCTTC	CASSISLDRGIHGYTF
.	TRBJ1-4	17	TRBV24-1	.	TGTGCCACCAATCCCCCGCGACAGCATGCAACTAATGAAAAACTGTTTTTT	CATNPPRQHATNEKLFF
.	TRBJ2-2	15	TRBV9	TRBD2	TGTGCCAGCAGCGTAGTCAGCGGGGGGGCCGGGGAGCTGTTTTTT	CASSVVSGGAGELFF
.	TRBJ1-2	13	TRBV19	.	TGTGCCAGTAGTCCTGGCGGTAACTATGGCTACACCTTC	CASSPGGNYGYTF
.	TRBJ1-2	16	TRBV4-1	.	TGCGCCAGCAGCCAAGATCCCCGACTGCTAAACTATGGCTACACCTTC	CASSQDPRLLNYGYTF
.	TRBJ2-7	16	TRBV27	TRBD2	TGTGCCAGCAGTTTTATACCGGCGGGAGGGCCTAACGAGCAGTACTTC	CASSFIPAGGPNEQYF
once	TRBJ1-5	14	TRBV5-6	.	TGTGCCAGCAGCTTGGGACAGCTCAATCAGCCCCAGCATTTT	CASSLGQLNQPQHF
.	TRBJ2-7	15	TRBV19	TRBD1	TGTGCCAGTAGTAGCCAGGACAGGGGGCACTACGAGCAGTACTTC	CASSSQDRGHYEQYF
.	TRBJ1-4	15	TRBV28	TRBD1	TGTGCCAGCAGTTTAAGGGGGCGGACCTCAGAAAAACTGTTTTTT	CASSLRGRTSEKLFF
.	TRBJ2-3	14	TRBV19	TRBD2	TGTGCCAGTGAAACCGGGACTAATCAAGATACGCAGTATTTT	CASETGTNQDTQYF
.	TRBJ2-2	17	TRBV9	TRBD2	TGTGCCAGCAGCCCTCGTTTTAGCGGGAGTGTCCCCGGGGAGCTGTTTTTT	CASSPRFSGSVPGELFF
.	TRBJ2-5	16	TRBV5-1	TRBD2	TGCGCCAGCAGCTTGATGAGCGGGGGGGCGTACGAGACCCAGTACTTC	CASSLMSGGAYETQYF
.	TRBJ1-2	12	TRBV29-1	.	TGCAGCGGTGGAGAGGGGCTTTCTGGCTACACCTTC	CSGGEGLSGYTF
.	TRBJ2-1	15	TRBV28	TRBD2	TGTGCCAGCCGAAATTCCGGACTAGCCGACAATGAGCAGTTCTTC	CASRNSGLADNEQFF
.	TRBJ2-1	11	TRBV20-1	TRBD1	TGCAGTGCCACGACAGGGCGTGAGCAGTTCTTC	CSATTGREQFF
.	TRBJ1-2	13	TRBV18	TRBD1	TGTGCCAGCTCACCTGGACAGGACCCTGGCTACACCTTC	CASSPGQDPGYTF
.	TRBJ2-1	14	TRBV10-3	TRBD1	TGTGCCATCAGTAGACAGGGGGAACCCAGGGAGCAGTTCTTC	CAISRQGEPREQFF
few	TRBJ1-2	15	TRBV9	TRBD1	TGTGCCAGCAGCGCCGAGGGGACAGGGGGTTTTGGCTACACCTTC	CASSAEGTGGFGYTF
.	TRBJ1-6	15	TRBV27	.	TGTGCCAGCAGTTTAGGGCAGAGTGGTGCTTCACCCCTCCACTTT	CASSLGQSGASPLHF
once	TRBJ2-2	15	TRBV27	.	TGTGCCAGCAGGTTACAGGCAACGAACACCGGGGAGCTGTTTTTT	CASRLQATNTGELFF
.	TRBJ1-1	13	TRBV12-3/TRBV12-4	TRBD1	TGTGCCAGCAGTTCAACAGGGGTCAGTGAAGCTTTCTTT	CASSSTGVSEAFF
.	TRBJ2-2	16	TRBV9	TRBD2	TGTGCCAGCAGCGCGACTAGCGGGAGTATGACCGGGGAGCTGTTTTTT	CASSATSGSMTGELFF
.	TRBJ2-1	14	TRBV5-1	TRBD2	TGCGCCAGCAGCCTTAGCGGGAGGGCCAACGAGCAGTTCTTC	CASSLSGRANEQFF
.	TRBJ1-2	12	TRBV7-9	.	TGTGCCACAGCACAGGGAAACTATGGCTACACCTTC	CATAQGNYGYTF
.	TRBJ1-6	15	TRBV7-9	.	TGTGCCAGCAGCTCCTCGGACAGTCATAATTCACCCCTCCACTTT	CASSSSDSHNSPLHF
.	TRBJ1-5	13	TRBV19	TRBD1	TGTGCCAGTAAGGGACAGGGCGGTCAGCCCCAGCATTTT	CASKGQGGQPQHF
few	TRBJ2-3	14	TRBV29-1	TRBD2	TGCAGCGTGGGACTAGCGGGAGGCACAGATACGCAGTATTTT	CSVGLAGGTDTQYF
.	TRBJ2-3	16	TRBV7-2	TRBD2	TGTGCCAGCAGCTCCGTAGCGGGGGGAAGCACAGATACGCAGTATTTT	CASSSVAGGSTDTQYF
many	TRBJ1-1	13	TRBV16	.	TGTGCCAGCAGCCAAGAAGTCGAGGGACGGGGGTTCTTT	CASSQEVEGRGFF
.	TRBJ1-1	13	TRBV29-1	.	TGCAGCGTTGCGAGGACCGGGGGCACTGAAGCTTTCTTT	CSVARTGGTEAFF
.	TRBJ2-7	15	TRBV5-4	TRBD2	TGTGCCAGCAGCGGCGAGCGGGGGGATGTCTACGAGCAGTACTTC	CASSGERGDVYEQYF